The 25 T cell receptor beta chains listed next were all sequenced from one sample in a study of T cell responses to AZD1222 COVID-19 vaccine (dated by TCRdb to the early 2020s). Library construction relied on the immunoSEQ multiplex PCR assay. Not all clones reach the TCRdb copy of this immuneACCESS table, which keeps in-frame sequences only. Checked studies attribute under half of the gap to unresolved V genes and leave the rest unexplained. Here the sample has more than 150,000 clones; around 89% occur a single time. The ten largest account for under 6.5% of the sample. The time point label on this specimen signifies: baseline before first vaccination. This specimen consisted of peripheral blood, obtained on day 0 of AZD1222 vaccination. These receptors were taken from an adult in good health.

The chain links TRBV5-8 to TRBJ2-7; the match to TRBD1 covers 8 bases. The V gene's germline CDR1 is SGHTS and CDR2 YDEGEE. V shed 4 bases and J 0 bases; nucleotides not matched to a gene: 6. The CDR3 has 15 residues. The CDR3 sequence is CASSQRTGLSYEQYF. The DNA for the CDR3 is TGTGCCAGCAGCCAAAGGACAGGGCTCTCCTACGAGCAGTACTTC.

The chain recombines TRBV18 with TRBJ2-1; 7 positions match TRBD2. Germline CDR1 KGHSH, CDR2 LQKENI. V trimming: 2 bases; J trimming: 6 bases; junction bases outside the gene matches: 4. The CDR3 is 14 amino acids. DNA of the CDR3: TGTGCCAGCTCACCAAACCCGGGAGGCAATGAGCAGTTCTTC. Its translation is CASSPNPGGNEQFF.

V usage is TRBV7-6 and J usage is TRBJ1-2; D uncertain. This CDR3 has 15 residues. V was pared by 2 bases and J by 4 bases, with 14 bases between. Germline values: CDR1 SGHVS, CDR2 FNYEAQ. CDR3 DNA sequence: TGTGCCAGCAGCTTAAACGACATTCCGACCTATGGCTACACCTTC. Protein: CASSLNDIPTYGYTF.

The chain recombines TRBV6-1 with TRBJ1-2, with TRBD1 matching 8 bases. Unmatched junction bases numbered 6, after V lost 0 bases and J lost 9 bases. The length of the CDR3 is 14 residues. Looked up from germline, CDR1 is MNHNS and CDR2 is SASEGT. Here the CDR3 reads CASSEAGQGGSYTF. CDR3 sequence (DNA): TGTGCCAGCAGTGAAGCAGGACAGGGTGGCAGCTACACCTTC.

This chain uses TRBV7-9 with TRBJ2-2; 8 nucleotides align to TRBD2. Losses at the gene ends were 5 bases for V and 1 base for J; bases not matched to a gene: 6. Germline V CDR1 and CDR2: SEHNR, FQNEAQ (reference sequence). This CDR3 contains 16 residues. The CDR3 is CASSPPGTRNTGELFF. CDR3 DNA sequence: TGTGCCAGCAGCCCGCCCGGGACTAGGAACACCGGGGAGCTGTTTTTT.

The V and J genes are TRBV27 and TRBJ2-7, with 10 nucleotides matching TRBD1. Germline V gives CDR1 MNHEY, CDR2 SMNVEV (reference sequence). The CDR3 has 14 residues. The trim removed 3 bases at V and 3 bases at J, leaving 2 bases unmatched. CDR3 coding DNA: TGTGCCAGCAGTTTTTGGGACAGGGGCTACGAGCAGTACTTC. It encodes CASSFWDRGYEQYF.

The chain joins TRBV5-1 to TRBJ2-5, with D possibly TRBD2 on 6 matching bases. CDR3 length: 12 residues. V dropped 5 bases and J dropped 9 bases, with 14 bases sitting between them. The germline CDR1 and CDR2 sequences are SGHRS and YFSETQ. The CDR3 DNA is TGCGCCAGCAGGAGGACGGGGGAGGCCCAGTACTTC. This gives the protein CASRRTGEAQYF. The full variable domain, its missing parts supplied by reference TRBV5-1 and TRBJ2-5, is KAGVTQTPRYLIKTRGQQVTLSCSPISGHRSVSWYQQTPGQGLQFLFEYFSETQRNKGNFPGRFSGRQFSNSRSEMNVSTLELGDSALYLCASRRTGEAQYFGPGTRLLVL.

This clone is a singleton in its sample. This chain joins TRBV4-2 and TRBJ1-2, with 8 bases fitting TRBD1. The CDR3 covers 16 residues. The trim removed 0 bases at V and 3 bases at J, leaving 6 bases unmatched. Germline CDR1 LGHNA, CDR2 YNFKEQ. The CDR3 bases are TGTGCCAGCAGCCAAGATCAACAGGGGGGTGACTATGGCTACACCTTC. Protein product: CASSQDQQGGDYGYTF.

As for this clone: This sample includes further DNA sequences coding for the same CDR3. The CDR3 loop is CSAAKGLAGGPVSNEQFF. DNA for the CDR3: TGCAGCGCCGCGAAAGGACTAGCGGGAGGGCCGGTTAGCAATGAGCAGTTCTTC. J is TRBJ2-1 and V is TRBV29-1; 15 bases align to TRBD2. J was trimmed by 6 bases and V by 7 bases; bases with no gene match: 16. This CDR3 comprises 18 residues. Germline V gene lookup returns CDR1 SQVTM and CDR2 ANQGSEA.

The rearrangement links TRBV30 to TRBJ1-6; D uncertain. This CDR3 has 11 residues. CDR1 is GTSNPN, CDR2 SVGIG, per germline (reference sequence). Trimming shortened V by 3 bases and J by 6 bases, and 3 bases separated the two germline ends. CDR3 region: CAWSLNSPLHF. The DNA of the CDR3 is TGTGCCTGGAGCCTTAATTCACCCCTCCACTTT.

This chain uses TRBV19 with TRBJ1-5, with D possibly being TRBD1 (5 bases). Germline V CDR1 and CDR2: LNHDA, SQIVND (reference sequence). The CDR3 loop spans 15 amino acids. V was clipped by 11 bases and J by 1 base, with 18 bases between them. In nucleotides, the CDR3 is TGTGCCGGGGGTAGTGTGGGAGGAAGCAATCAGCCCCAGCATTTT. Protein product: CAGGSVGGSNQPQHF.

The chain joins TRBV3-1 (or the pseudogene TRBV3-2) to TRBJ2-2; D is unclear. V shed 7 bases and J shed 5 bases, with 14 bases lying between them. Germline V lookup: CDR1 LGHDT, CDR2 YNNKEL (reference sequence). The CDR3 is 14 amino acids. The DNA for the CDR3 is TGTGCCAGCAACCCCGGATTCATTACCGGGGAGCTGTTTTTT. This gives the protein CASNPGFITGELFF.

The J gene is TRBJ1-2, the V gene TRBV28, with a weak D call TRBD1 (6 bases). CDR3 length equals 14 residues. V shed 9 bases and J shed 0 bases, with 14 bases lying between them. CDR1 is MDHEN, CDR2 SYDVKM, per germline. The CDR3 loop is CASNRVRANYGYTF. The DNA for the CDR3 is TGTGCCAGTAACAGGGTTCGGGCTAACTATGGCTACACCTTC.

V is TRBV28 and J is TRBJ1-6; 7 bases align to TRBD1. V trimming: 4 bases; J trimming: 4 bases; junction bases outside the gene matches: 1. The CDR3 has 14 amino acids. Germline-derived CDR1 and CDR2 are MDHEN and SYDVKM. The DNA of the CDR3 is TGTGCCAGCAGTTCAGGGGGATATAATTCACCCCTCCACTTT. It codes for CASSSGGYNSPLHF.

The DNA for the CDR3 is TGCGCCAGCAGCCCGACGACAGCCATCTATGGCTACACCTTC. Amino acid sequence: CASSPTTAIYGYTF. V usage is TRBV5-1 and J usage is TRBJ1-2; the D gene is possibly TRBD1 (5 bases). The germline CDR1 and CDR2 sequences are SGHRS and YFSETQ. V gave up 4 bases and J gave up 4 bases, with 14 bases separating them. The CDR3 contains 14 residues.

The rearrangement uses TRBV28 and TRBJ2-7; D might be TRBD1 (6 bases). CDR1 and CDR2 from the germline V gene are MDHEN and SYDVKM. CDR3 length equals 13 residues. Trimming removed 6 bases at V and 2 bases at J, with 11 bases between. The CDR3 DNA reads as TGTGCCAGCAGGTCCGGGACAACCTACGAGCAGTACTTC. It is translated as CASRSGTTYEQYF.

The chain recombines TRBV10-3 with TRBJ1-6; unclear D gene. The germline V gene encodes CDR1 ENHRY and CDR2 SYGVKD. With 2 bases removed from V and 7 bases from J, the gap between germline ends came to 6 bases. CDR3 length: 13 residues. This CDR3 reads CAISEITNSPLHF. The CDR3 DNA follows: TGTGCCATCAGTGAGATCACCAATTCACCCCTCCACTTT.

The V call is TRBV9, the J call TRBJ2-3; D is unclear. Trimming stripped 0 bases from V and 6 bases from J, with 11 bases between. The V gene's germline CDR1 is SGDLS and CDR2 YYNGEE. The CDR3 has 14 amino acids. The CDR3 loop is CASSVDFGTDTQYF. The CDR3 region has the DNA TGTGCCAGCAGCGTAGACTTCGGTACGGATACGCAGTATTTT. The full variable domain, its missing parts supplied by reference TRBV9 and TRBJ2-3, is DSGVTQTPKHLITATGQRVTLRCSPRSGDLSVYWYQQSLDQGLQFLIQYYNGEERAKGNILERFSAQQFPDLHSELNLSSLELGDSALYFCASSVDFGTDTQYFGPGTRLTVL.

CDR3 DNA: TGTGCCAGTAGTATAGTTCAGGGGCGTAGGGGATACAATGAGCAGTTCTTC. Translation: CASSIVQGRRGYNEQFF. The chain links TRBV19 to TRBJ2-1, with D perhaps matching TRBD1 (6 bases). With 1 base removed from V and 4 bases from J, the gap between germline ends came to 17 bases. The CDR3 spans 17 residues. Per germline, CDR1 LNHDA and CDR2 SQIVND (reference sequence).

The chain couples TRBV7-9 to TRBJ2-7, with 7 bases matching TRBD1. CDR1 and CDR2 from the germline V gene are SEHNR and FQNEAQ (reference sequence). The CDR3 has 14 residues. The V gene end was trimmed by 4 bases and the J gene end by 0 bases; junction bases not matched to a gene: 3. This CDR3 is CASSSDRASYEQYF. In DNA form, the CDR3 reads TGTGCCAGCAGCTCCGACAGGGCCTCCTACGAGCAGTACTTC.

The CDR3 bases are TGTGCCTGGAGTGTTGATCCTCTCCGGGGTAATTCACCCCTCCACTTT. Residues: CAWSVDPLRGNSPLHF. The V call is TRBV30, the J call TRBJ1-6, with D hard to call. The germline V gene has CDR1 GTSNPN and CDR2 SVGIG (reference sequence). This CDR3 region has 16 residues. V was cut by 0 bases and J by 6 bases, with 15 bases left in between.

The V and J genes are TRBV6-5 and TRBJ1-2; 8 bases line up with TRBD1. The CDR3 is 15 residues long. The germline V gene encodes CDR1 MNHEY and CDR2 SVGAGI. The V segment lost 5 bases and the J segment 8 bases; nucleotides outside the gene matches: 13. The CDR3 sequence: CASSSSDRVEYGYTF. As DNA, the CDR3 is TGTGCCAGCAGTAGCTCGGACAGGGTTGAATACGGCTACACCTTC.

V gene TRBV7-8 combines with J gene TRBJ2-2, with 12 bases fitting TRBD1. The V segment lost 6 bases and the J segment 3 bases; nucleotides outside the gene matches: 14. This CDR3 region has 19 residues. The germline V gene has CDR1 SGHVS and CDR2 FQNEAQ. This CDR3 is CASRVPGTGGSEDTGELFF. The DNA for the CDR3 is TGTGCCAGCAGGGTACCCGGGACAGGGGGCTCGGAAGACACCGGGGAGCTGTTTTTT.

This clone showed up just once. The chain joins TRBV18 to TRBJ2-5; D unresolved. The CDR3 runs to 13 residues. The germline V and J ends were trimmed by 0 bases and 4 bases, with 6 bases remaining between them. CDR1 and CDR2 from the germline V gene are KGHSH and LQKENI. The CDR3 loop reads CASSPPKIETQYF. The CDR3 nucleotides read TGTGCCAGCTCACCACCGAAGATAGAGACCCAGTACTTC.

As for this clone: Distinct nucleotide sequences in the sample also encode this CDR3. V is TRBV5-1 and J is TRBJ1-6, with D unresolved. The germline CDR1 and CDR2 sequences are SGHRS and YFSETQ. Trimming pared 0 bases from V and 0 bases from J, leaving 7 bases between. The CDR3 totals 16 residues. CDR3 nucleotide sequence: TGCGCCAGCAGCTTGGCGGTGAGCTCCTATAATTCACCCCTCCACTTT. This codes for CASSLAVSSYNSPLHF. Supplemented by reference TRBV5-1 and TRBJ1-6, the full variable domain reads KAGVTQTPRYLIKTRGQQVTLSCSPISGHRSVSWYQQTPGQGLQFLFEYFSETQRNKGNFPGRFSGRQFSNSRSEMNVSTLELGDSALYLCASSLAVSSYNSPLHFGNGTRLTVT.